One sample yielded the 8 T cell receptor beta chains listed below, sequenced in a study of blood T cells in healthy people across ages. Through a sample-barcoded 5' primer and a J-beta primer mix, a second PCR was run for roughly 6 to 11 cycles. TCRdb processed the 5' RACE reads anew with MiXCR; each CDR3 protein has one entry. This table holds 1,500,000 or so distinct CDR3 sequences, around 40% found once. The sequencing input was blood. These receptors all stem from a woman aged 18-29 years in good health.

This clonotype was seen more than once but under ten times. The chain recombines TRBV4-3 with TRBJ2-3, with D perhaps matching TRBD1 (6 bases). The CDR3 extends over 18 amino acids. Germline V gene data show CDR1 as LGHNA and CDR2 as YSLEER. V was shortened by 0 bases and J by 3 bases, with 19 bases between the two germline ends. The CDR3 DNA reads TGCGCCAGCAGCCAAGATGTAGGGGCCAGGGACACAACAGATACGCAGTATTTT. Protein: CASSQDVGARDTTDTQYF.

The chain employs TRBV12-5 and TRBJ2-7; D is uncertain. Per the germline V gene, CDR1 is LGHNT and CDR2 is FRNRAP. Between the trimmed V and J ends, which lost 3 bases and 5 bases, there was a span of 8 bases. There are 12 residues in the CDR3. The CDR3 DNA reads TGTGCTAGTGGTTTCAAGGGTAACGAGCAGTACTTC. It is translated as CASGFKGNEQYF.

This clonotype showed up just a few times. The chain recombines TRBV20-1 with TRBJ2-3; TRBD1 agrees at 7 bases. The CDR3 is 15 residues long. The V gene end was trimmed by 3 bases and the J gene end by 5 bases; junction bases not matched to a gene: 11. Germline lookup yields CDR1 DFQATT and CDR2 SNEGSKA (reference sequence). The DNA of the CDR3 is TGCAGTGCTAGCCCCTACAGGGGACGCAAAGATACGCAGTATTTT. Its translation is CSASPYRGRKDTQYF.

This clonotype was observed a handful of times. This chain links TRBV6-6 with TRBJ2-1; no clear D. The V end was cut by 0 bases, the J end by 5 bases, with 5 bases between. Germline lookup yields CDR1 MNHNY and CDR2 SVGAGI (reference sequence). This CDR3 contains 13 residues. This chain's CDR3 is CASSYSMDNEQFF. Written as DNA, the CDR3 is TGTGCCAGCAGTTACTCGATGGACAATGAGCAGTTCTTC.

The chain has TRBV10-3 and TRBJ2-1; 10 bases match TRBD2. Trimming removed 4 bases from V and 9 bases from J; junction bases left unmatched: 9. Looked up from germline, CDR1 is ENHRY and CDR2 is SYGVKD. CDR3 length: 15 residues. In nucleotides, the CDR3 is TGTGCCATCAGTGTCCCTAGCGGGAGTGTTGGTGAGCAGTTCTTC. It codes for CAISVPSGSVGEQFF.

This chain links TRBV20-1 with TRBJ2-4; no clear D gene. The J call may be in error: the DNA end matches TRBJ2-7 better. The germline CDR1 and CDR2 sequences are DFQATT and SNEGSKA (reference sequence). The CDR3 spans 11 residues. The CDR3: CSALHSYEQYF. In nucleotides, the CDR3 is TGCAGTGCTTTACACAGCTACGAGCAGTACTTC.

The chain combines TRBV4-2 with TRBJ2-5, with 12 bases matching TRBD2. V lost 0 bases, J lost 5 bases, and 10 bases stayed unmatched. The CDR3 loop spans 18 amino acids. Looked up from germline, CDR1 is LGHNA and CDR2 is YNFKEQ. The DNA of the CDR3 is TGTGCCAGCAGCCAAGATCCCCATACTAGCGGGGGGCAGGAGACCCAGTACTTC. This codes for CASSQDPHTSGGQETQYF.

The chain has TRBV20-1 and TRBJ1-2; the D gene is possibly TRBD1 (6 bases). This CDR3 is 12 amino acids long. Germline V gives CDR1 DFQATT, CDR2 SNEGSKA (reference sequence). CDR3 in amino acids: CRMDSPAGGYTF. CDR3 DNA: TGCAGGATGGACAGTCCGGCAGGTGGCTACACCTTC.